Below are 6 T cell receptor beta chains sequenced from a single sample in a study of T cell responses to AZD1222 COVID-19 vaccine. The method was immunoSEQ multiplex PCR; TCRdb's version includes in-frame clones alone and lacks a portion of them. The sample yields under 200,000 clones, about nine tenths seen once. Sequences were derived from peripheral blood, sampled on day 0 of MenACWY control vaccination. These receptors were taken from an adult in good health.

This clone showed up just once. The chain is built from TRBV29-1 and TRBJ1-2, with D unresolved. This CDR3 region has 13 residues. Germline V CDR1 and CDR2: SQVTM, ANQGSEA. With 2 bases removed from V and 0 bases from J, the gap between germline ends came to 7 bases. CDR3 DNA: TGCAGCGTTGAACGGAGAGCTAACTATGGCTACACCTTC. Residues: CSVERRANYGYTF.

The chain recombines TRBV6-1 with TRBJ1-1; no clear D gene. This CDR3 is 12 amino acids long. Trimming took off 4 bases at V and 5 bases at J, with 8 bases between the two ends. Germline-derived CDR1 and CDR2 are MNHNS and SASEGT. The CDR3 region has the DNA TGTGCCAGCAGTGTAGCGGAAACTGAAGCTTTCTTT. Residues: CASSVAETEAFF.

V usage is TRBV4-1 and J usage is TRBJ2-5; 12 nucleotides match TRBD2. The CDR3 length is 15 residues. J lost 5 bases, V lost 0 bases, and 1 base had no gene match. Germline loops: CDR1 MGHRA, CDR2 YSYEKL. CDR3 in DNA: TGCGCCAGCAGCCAAGAACTAGCGGGAGGTGAGACCCAGTACTTC. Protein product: CASSQELAGGETQYF.

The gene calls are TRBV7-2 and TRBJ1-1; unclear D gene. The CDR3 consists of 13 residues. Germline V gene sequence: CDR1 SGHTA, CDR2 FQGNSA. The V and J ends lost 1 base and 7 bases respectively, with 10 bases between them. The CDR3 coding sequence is TGTGCCAGCAGCTTAGTATTGGTGGATGAAGCTTTCTTT. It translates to CASSLVLVDEAFF.

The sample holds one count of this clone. The CDR3 is CASNLGQQTNEKLFF. CDR3 sequence (DNA): TGTGCCAGCAACCTGGGACAGCAAACTAATGAAAAACTGTTTTTT. The chain couples TRBV2 to TRBJ1-4, with TRBD1 matching over 7 bases. This CDR3 is 15 amino acids long. In germline, CDR1 is SNHLY, CDR2 FYNNEI. With V trimmed by 7 bases and J by 1 base, 6 bases remained unmatched. The full variable domain, with the rest looked up from reference TRBV2 and TRBJ1-4, is EPEVTQTPSHQVTQMGQEVILRCVPISNHLYFYWYRQILGQKVEFLVSFYNNEISEKSEIFDDQFSVERPDGSNFTLKIRSTKLEDSAMYFCASNLGQQTNEKLFFGSGTQLSVL.

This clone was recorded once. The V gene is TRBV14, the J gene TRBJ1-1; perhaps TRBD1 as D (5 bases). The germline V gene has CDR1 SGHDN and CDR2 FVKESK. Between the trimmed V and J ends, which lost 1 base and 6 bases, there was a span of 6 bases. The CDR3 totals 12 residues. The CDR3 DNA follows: TGTGCCAGCAGCCAAGTAGGGGCTGAAGCTTTCTTT. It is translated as CASSQVGAEAFF.